The present T cell receptor (beta chain) was sequenced within a study of read filtering for tumor transcriptome and immune sequencing. Across the study: The cohort had some 16 men and 14 to 15 women aged roughly 40 to 80, mean about 70 years. Whole-transcriptome libraries were prepared after DNase treatment.

Every patient had bone marrow sampled while the disease was active. CDR3 size: 15 residues. CDR1 and CDR2 (germline): SGHDT, YYEEEE. The junction had 5 bases not matched to a gene; V was cut back by 0 bases and J by 5 bases. This clonotype was picked up many times. From roughly 0.4 ug of RNA, a library with molecular barcoded alpha/delta and beta/gamma adaptors was made. TCRdb processed the reads anew with MiXCR; each CDR3 protein has one entry. Counted here are 100,000 to 150,000 distinct CDR3 sequences, 10% to 15% occurring once; the ten biggest clones make up approximately 11%. The sample was a population of CD138-negative cells sorted from bone marrow. This chain connects TRBV5-6 to TRBJ2-3, with TRBD2 identical over 8 bases. The sequence came from a donor aged 40 or over with multiple myeloma. CDR3 sequence: CASSLGSGGGDTQYF. The CDR3, as DNA: TGTGCCAGCAGCTTGGGAAGCGGGGGCGGAGATACGCAGTATTTT.